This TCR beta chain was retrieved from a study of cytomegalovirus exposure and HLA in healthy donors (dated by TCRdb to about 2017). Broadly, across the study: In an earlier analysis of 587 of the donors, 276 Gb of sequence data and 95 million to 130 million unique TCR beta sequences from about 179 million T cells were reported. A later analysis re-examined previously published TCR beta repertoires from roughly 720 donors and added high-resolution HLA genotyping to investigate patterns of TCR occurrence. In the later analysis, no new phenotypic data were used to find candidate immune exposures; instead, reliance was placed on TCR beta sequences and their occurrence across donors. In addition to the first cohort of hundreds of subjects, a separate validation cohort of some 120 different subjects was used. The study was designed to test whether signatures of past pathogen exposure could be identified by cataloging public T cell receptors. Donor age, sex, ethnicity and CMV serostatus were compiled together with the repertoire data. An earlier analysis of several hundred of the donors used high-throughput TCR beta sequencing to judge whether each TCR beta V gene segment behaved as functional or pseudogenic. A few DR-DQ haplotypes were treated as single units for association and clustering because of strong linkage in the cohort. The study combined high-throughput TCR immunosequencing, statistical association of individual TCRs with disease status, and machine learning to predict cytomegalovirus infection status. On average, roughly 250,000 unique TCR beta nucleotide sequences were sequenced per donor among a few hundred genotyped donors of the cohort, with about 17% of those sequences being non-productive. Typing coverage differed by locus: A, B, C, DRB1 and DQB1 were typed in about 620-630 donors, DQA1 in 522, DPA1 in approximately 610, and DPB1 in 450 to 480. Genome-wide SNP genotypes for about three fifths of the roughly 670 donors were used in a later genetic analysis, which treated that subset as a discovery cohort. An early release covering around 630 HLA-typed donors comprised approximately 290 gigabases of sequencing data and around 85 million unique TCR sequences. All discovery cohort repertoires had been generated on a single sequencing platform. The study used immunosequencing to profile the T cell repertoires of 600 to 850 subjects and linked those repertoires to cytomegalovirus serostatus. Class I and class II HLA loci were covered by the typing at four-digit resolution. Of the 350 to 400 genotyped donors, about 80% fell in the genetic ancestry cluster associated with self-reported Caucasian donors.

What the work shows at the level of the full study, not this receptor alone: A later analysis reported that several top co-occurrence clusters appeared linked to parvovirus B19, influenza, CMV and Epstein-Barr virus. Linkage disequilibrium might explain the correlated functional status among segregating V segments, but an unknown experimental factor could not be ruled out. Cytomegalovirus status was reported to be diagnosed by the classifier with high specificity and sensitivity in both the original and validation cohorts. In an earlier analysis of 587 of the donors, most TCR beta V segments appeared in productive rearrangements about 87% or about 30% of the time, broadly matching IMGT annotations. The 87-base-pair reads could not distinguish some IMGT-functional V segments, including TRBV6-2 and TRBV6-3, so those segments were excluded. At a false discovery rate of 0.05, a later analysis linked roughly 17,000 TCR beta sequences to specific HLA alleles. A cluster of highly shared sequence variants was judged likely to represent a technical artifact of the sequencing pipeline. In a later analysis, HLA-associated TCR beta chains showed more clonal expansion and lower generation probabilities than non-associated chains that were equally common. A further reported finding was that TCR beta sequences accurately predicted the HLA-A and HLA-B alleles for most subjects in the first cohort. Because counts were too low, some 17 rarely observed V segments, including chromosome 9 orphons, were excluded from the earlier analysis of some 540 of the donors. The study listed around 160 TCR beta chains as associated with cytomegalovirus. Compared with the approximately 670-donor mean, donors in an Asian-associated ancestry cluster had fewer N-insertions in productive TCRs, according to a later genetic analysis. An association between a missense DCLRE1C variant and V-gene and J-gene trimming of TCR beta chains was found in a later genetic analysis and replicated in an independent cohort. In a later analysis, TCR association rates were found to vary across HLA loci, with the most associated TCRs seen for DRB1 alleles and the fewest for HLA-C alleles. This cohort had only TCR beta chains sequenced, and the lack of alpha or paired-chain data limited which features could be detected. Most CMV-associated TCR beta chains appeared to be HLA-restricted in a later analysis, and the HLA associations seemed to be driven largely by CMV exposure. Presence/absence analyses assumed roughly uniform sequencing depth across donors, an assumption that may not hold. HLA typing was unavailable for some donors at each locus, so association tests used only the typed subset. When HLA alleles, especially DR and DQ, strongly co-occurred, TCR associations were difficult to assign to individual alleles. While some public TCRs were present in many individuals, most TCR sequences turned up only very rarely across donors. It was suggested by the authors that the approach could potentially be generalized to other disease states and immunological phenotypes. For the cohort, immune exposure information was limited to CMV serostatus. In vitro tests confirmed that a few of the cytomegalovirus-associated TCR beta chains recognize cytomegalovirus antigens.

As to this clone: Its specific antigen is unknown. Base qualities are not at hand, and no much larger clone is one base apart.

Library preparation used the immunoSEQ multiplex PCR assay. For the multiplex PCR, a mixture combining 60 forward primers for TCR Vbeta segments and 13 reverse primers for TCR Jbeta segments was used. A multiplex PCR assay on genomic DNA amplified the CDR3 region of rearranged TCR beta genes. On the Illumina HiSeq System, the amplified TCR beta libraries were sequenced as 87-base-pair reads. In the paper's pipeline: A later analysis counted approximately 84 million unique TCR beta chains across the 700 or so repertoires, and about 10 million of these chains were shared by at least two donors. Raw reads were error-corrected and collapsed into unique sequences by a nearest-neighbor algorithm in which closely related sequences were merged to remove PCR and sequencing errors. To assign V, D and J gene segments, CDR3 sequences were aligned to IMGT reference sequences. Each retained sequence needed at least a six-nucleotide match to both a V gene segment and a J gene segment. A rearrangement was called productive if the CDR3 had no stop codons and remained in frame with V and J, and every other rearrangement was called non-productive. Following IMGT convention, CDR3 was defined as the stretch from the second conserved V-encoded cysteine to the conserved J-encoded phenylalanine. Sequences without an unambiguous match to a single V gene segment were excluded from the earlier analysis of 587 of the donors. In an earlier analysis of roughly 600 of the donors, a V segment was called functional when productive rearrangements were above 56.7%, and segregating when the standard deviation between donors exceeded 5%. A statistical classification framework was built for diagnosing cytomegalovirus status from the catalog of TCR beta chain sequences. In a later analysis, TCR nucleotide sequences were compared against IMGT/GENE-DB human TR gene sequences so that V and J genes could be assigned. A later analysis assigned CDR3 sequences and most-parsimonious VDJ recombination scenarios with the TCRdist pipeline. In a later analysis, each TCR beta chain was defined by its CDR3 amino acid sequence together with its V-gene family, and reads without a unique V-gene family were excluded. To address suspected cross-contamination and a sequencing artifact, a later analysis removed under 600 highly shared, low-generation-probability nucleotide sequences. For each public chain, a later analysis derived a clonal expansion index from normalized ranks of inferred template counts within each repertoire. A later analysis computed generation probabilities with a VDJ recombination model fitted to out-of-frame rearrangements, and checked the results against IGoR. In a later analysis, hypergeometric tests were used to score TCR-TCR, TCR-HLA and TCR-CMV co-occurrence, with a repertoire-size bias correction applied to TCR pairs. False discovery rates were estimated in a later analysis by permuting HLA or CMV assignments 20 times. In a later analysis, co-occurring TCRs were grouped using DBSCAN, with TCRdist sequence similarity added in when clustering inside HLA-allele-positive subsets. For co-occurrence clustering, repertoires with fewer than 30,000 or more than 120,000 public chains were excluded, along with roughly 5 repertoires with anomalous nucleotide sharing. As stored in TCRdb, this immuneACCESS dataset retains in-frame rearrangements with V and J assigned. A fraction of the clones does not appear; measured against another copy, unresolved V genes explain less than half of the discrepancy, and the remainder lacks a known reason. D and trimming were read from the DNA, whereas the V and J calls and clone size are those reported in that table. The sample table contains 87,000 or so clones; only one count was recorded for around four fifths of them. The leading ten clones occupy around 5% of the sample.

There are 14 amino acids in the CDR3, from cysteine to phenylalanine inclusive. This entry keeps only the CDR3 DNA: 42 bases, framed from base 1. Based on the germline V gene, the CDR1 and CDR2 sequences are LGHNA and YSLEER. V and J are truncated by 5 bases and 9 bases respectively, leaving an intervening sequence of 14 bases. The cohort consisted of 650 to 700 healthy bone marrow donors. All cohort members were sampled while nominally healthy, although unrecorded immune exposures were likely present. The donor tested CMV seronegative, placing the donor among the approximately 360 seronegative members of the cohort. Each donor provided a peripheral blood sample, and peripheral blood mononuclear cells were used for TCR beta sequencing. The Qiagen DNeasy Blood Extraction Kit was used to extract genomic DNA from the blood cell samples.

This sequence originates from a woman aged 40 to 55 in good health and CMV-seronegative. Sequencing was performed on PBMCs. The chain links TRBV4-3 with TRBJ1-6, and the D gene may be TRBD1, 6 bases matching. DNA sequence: TGCGCCAGCAGCAAGACAGGAGAAGTTTCACCCCTCCACTTT. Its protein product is CASSKTGEVSPLHF.